The clone carrying this T cell receptor beta chain came up once. The data are from a study of shared clonotypes between healthy human individuals. Background on the study: Three men and a couple of women, aged 18 to 49, were donors.

Method: immunoSEQ multiplex PCR; TCRdb's copy keeps in-frame clones and lacks some. The top ten clones hold about 1.5% of a sample with over a million clones, approximately 76% of them seen once. The sequencing input was memory CD4+ T cells sorted from blood. Subset described: CD45RA-negative fraction. This sequence was found in a man younger than 35 in good health.

The chain's CDR3 is CASRPGGNYGYTF. In DNA, the CDR3 is TGTGCCAGCAGACCAGGGGGCAACTATGGCTACACCTTC. This chain connects TRBV5-4 to TRBJ1-2, with TRBD1 identical over 8 bases. Germline values: CDR1 SGHNT, CDR2 YYREEE (reference sequence). The CDR3 contains 13 residues. J was trimmed by 2 bases and V by 5 bases; bases with no gene match: 2.